Listed here are 3 T cell receptor beta chains from one sample, sequenced in a study of T cells in Graves' hyperthyroidism and ophthalmopathy. RNA transcripts yielded amplified TCR beta CDR3 regions. Researchers ran a first-round RT-PCR on the TCR CDR3 using the HTBI primer set. MiXCR, run by TCRdb on the multiplex PCR reads, gives a single entry per CDR3 protein. This sample carries some 350,000 distinct CDR3 sequences, approximately 13% of them seen once, and the ten largest clones take roughly 35%. The sample consisted of blood. The receptors stem from a woman between 35 and 50 years old with Graves' ophthalmopathy.

The J gene is TRBJ2-3, the V gene TRBV30; tentatively, D is TRBD2 (5 bases). CDR3 length equals 14 residues. Between the trimmed V and J ends, which lost 0 bases and 5 bases, there was a span of 12 bases. Germline V CDR1 and CDR2: GTSNPN, SVGIG (reference sequence). This CDR3 is CAWSVFAGGDTQYF. The CDR3 nucleotides are TGTGCCTGGAGTGTGTTTGCGGGTGGAGATACGCAGTATTTT.

At least ten counts were recorded for this clonotype. The chain employs TRBV6-1 and TRBJ2-3; the match to TRBD2 covers 11 bases. V shed 5 bases and J 1 base; nucleotides not matched to a gene: 8. Germline CDR1 is MNHNS and CDR2 is SASEGT. The CDR3 loop spans 17 amino acids. The CDR3 nucleotides are TGTGCCAGCAGTAGACTAGCGGGGACGTGGGGCACAGATACGCAGTATTTT. It specifies CASSRLAGTWGTDTQYF.

This clonotype was counted at least ten times. This sequence joins TRBV27 and TRBJ1-5, with a weak D call TRBD1 (5 bases). The V and J ends lost 6 bases and 4 bases respectively, with 19 bases between them. Germline CDR1 MNHEY, CDR2 SMNVEV (reference sequence). This CDR3 comprises 16 residues. CDR3 region: CASSLMGPATNQPQHF. CDR3 DNA sequence: TGTGCCAGCAGCCTTATGGGGCCAGCGACTAATCAGCCCCAGCATTTT.